Listed below are T cell receptor beta chains from one sample, sequenced in a study of molecular identifiers for immune sequencing clone quantification. TCRdb passed the PCR reads through MiXCR, listing each CDR3 protein once. This sample has approximately 680,000 distinct CDR3 sequences, with approximately 24% found just once. The specimen was naive CD8+ T cells from blood, with Jurkat cell RNA spiked in. The receptor set was obtained from a human donor in good health. Some libraries in this study had Jurkat cell RNA spiked in. CDR3s include the opening cysteine and the closing phenylalanine or tryptophan. A D gene is named only where the DNA matches it firmly. Some rows have no size entry. The others give once, few or many, or a class for an expanded clone.

V gene	clone size	D gene	J gene	CDR3 protein	CDR3 DNA
TRBV9	NA	NA	TRBJ1-1	CASSKVGGGTEAFF	TGTGCCAGCAGCAAAGTAGGGGGAGGGACTGAAGCTTTCTTT
TRBV4-1	few	NA	TRBJ2-3	CASTPGQYSDTQYF	TGCGCCAGCACCCCTGGACAGTATTCAGATACGCAGTATTTT
TRBV12-5	many	TRBD1	TRBJ2-5	CASGLVTGGAVTQYF	TGTGCTAGTGGTTTGGTGACAGGGGGCGCAGTGACCCAGTACTTC
TRBV12-3/TRBV12-4	few	NA	TRBJ2-3	CATRLGDTQYF	TGTGCCACTCGCCTGGGTGATACGCAGTATTTT
TRBV6-5	NA	NA	TRBJ2-7	CASRPLASSYEQYF	TGTGCCAGCAGGCCACTAGCTAGCTCCTACGAGCAGTACTTC
TRBV19	NA	TRBD1	TRBJ1-5	CASTRDSSHQPQHF	TGTGCCAGCACAAGGGACAGCTCCCATCAGCCCCAGCATTTT
TRBV5-5	many	NA	TRBJ2-7	CASSPGKDPTYEQYF	TGTGCCAGCAGCCCAGGAAAAGACCCAACCTACGAGCAGTACTTC
TRBV24-1	NA	TRBD2	TRBJ2-1	CATSEGTGLSSYNEQFF	TGTGCCACCAGTGAGGGGACGGGACTAAGCTCCTACAATGAGCAGTTCTTC
TRBV7-8	many	NA	TRBJ1-5	CASSLTQDNQPQHF	TGTGCCAGCAGCTTAACACAGGACAATCAGCCCCAGCATTTT
TRBV7-2	many	TRBD2	TRBJ2-5	CASSYSGGQETQYF	TGTGCCAGCAGCTATAGCGGGGGCCAAGAGACCCAGTACTTC